These 3 T cell receptor beta chains share one sample of origin, sequenced in a study of blood T cell repertoires in COVID-19. The repertoire was sequenced with immunoSEQ multiplex PCR; TCRdb's copy has only in-frame clones and lacks some. Of 50,000 to 75,000 clones in the sample, around 80% were seen once. Sequences were obtained from peripheral blood. These receptors were taken from a man in his fifties or sixties with acute or convalescent COVID-19.

This chain links TRBV29-1 with TRBJ2-3, with TRBD2 matching 8 bases. After removal of 4 bases from V and 3 bases from J, the junction contained 9 bases not matched to a gene. In germline, CDR1 is SQVTM, CDR2 ANQGSEA. CDR3 length: 15 amino acids. CDR3 DNA sequence: TGCAGCGTTGGGCATCGGACTAGCATGACAGATACGCAGTATTTT. Its translation is CSVGHRTSMTDTQYF.

This clone is deemed medium-sized. The chain uses TRBV3-1 (or the pseudogene TRBV3-2) and TRBJ2-3; possibly TRBD2 for D (6 bases). Trimming left V 2 bases short and J 1 base short, with 13 bases between. Germline V gives CDR1 LGHDT, CDR2 YNNKEL (reference sequence). The CDR3 runs 16 residues. The CDR3: CASSQYRTGGTDTQYF. The CDR3 bases are TGTGCCAGCAGCCAATATAGAACGGGGGGCACAGATACGCAGTATTTT.

V usage is TRBV7-8 and J usage is TRBJ1-1, with 7 nucleotides matching TRBD1. The germline V gene has CDR1 SGHVS and CDR2 FQNEAQ. J gave up 3 bases and V 2 bases, and 6 bases lay outside the gene matches. The CDR3 sequence is 15 residues long. CDR3 protein: CASSLSRGRDTEAFF. The CDR3 DNA reads TGTGCCAGCAGCTTATCGAGGGGGCGGGACACTGAAGCTTTCTTT.